A single sample gave rise to the 15 T cell receptor beta chains below, sequenced in a study of CXCR3-negative and CXCR3-positive naive CD8 T cells. The TRB libraries of cDNA were built by UMI-labeled 5' RACE. Following a re-call of the 5' RACE reads, TCRdb has one entry per CDR3 protein and lacks DNA. Recorded for this sample: 80,000 to 95,000 distinct CDR3 sequences. Material for sequencing was naive CXCR3- CD8+ T cells from blood. Subset noted: CD45RO-CCR7+CD27+CD95- naive CD8+ T cells lacking CXCR3 (TNR3-). These receptors were collected from a human donor in good health. Some clones in this sample may be carry-over from other donors' samples.

The V gene is TRBV29-1, the J gene TRBJ2-5; the TRBD2 assignment by TCRdb is unverifiable without DNA. This CDR3 is built from 17 residues. Germline lookup yields CDR1 SQVTM and CDR2 ANQGSEA. CDR3 amino acids: CSVEDGREDPRGETQYF.

CDR3 sequence reads: CSVEGSNYGYTF. V and J are TRBV29-1 and TRBJ1-2. CDR3 length equals 12 residues. Germline assignment: CDR1 SQVTM and CDR2 ANQGSEA.

V gene TRBV7-8 combines with J gene TRBJ1-1; TCRdb's D call of TRBD1 is untestable without DNA. Looked up from germline, CDR1 is SGHVS and CDR2 is FQNEAQ. The CDR3 sequence is 12 residues long. CDR3 protein: CASSHLGVEAFF.

The gene calls are TRBV6-5 and TRBJ1-1; absent DNA, TCRdb's TRBD1 call cannot be checked. This CDR3 is built from 16 residues. Germline CDR1 and CDR2: MNHEY and SVGAGI. CDR3 protein: CASSYGVPGLNTEAFF.

The chain joins TRBV29-1 to TRBJ2-7; TCRdb lists TRBD1, though no DNA is available to test this call. CDR3 length: 12 residues. From germline, CDR1 is SQVTM and CDR2 ANQGSEA. Here the CDR3 reads CSVEGGTYEQYF.

The gene calls are TRBV4-3 and TRBJ2-6; the D call from TCRdb, TRBD1, cannot be confirmed without DNA. This CDR3 region has 18 residues. Germline V gene data show CDR1 as LGHNA and CDR2 as YSLEER. This CDR3 reads CASSQGGQGPSGANALTF.

This chain joins TRBV7-9 and TRBJ1-5. Germline lookup yields CDR1 SEHNR and CDR2 FQNEAQ (reference sequence). The CDR3 is made up of 14 amino acids. CDR3 amino acids: CASNKGGGNQPQHF. The variable domain in full, completed from reference TRBV7-9 and TRBJ1-5, reads DTGVSQNPRHKITKRGQNVTFRCDPISEHNRLYWYRQTLGQGPEFLTYFQNEAQLEKSRLLSDRFSAERPKGSFSTLEIQRTEQGDSAMYLCASNKGGGNQPQHFGDGTRLSIL.

The V call is TRBV29-1, the J call TRBJ2-3. The CDR3 contains 15 residues. From germline, CDR1 is SQVTM and CDR2 ANQGSEA. This CDR3 is CSVSSLQIHTDTQYF.

This chain uses TRBV27 with TRBJ2-3; TCRdb outputs TRBD1, but without DNA this stays unchecked. The germline V gene encodes CDR1 MNHEY and CDR2 SMNVEV (reference sequence). The CDR3 is 13 residues long. CDR3 region: CASSLWRGDTQYF.

The chain employs TRBV12-3 or TRBV12-4 and TRBJ1-2. The CDR3 spans 17 residues. The CDR3 sequence is CASSAIKLRKWLYGYTF.

The genes are TRBV7-2 and TRBJ1-5; TCRdb returns TRBD1, unconfirmable since there is no DNA. CDR1 and CDR2 from the germline V gene are SGHTA and FQGNSA. This CDR3 has 17 amino acids. CDR3 in amino acids: CASSLGWDALIDQPQHF.

This chain uses TRBV6-5 with TRBJ1-1; TCRdb proposes TRBD1, but this gene call is untestable without DNA. Germline CDR1 reads MNHEY; CDR2 reads SVGAGI. The CDR3 is 15 amino acids. CDR3 loop: CASSSMGGGWTEAFF.

The J gene is TRBJ1-1, the V gene TRBV29-1. This CDR3 has 11 residues. Germline V lookup: CDR1 SQVTM, CDR2 ANQGSEA. CDR3: CSVATNTEAFF.

This sequence joins TRBV3-1 and TRBJ1-1. The CDR3 covers 16 residues. Germline CDR1 LGHDT, CDR2 YNNKEL (reference sequence). This chain's CDR3 is CASSQEPADLNTEAFF. Drawing the rest from reference TRBV3-1 and TRBJ1-1, the complete variable domain is DTAVSQTPKYLVTQMGNDKSIKCEQNLGHDTMYWYKQDSKKFLKIMFSYNNKELIINETVPNRFSPKSPDKAHLNLHINSLELGDSAVYFCASSQEPADLNTEAFFGQGTRLTVV.

The chain recombines TRBV12-1 with TRBJ1-5; the D call of TRBD1 rests on TCRdb alone, since no DNA is present to check it. TRBV12-1 constitutes a pseudogene. This CDR3 comprises 16 residues. CDR3 in amino acids: CASSFVQGISNQPQHF.